Listed here are 15 T cell receptor beta chains from one sample, sequenced in a study of T cells after yellow fever vaccination (dated by TCRdb to the late 2010s). In the paper's terms, the treatment or condition label means: live attenuated yellow fever vaccine strain. Libraries came from 5' RACE. Instrument on record: Illumina HiSeq 2500. Using fastp at Q25 and MiXCR, TCRdb reprocessed the public reads and kept productive beta chains. When rows share a CDR3 protein, they turn into one entry using the most common DNA and genes. The sample table holds around 600,000 distinct CDR3 sequences, of which 9% to 15% were seen once. About 15% of the sample is taken by the ten largest. The sample was PBMCs, taken on the day of the yellow fever booster vaccination. These receptors were obtained from a man under 40 who received the YFV17D yellow fever vaccine.

This clonotype was counted only a few times. The V call is TRBV6-1, the J call TRBJ2-1; TRBD1 or TRBD2 may be the D gene (6 bases each). V was shortened by 10 bases and J by 0 bases, with 13 bases between the two germline ends. Germline V gives CDR1 MNHNS, CDR2 SASEGT. The CDR3 has 14 amino acids. As DNA, the CDR3 is TGTGCCACGGGGGCCGCCAGCTCCTACAATGAGCAGTTCTTC. Translating it yields CATGAASSYNEQFF.

The genes are TRBV29-1 and TRBJ2-7; possibly TRBD1 for D (6 bases). The V end lost 6 bases, the J end lost 2 bases, and 17 bases lay between the germline ends. The CDR3 sequence is 14 residues long. CDR1 is SQVTM and CDR2 is ANQGSEA in the germline V gene. The CDR3 region is CSVSTGYSTYEQYF. CDR3 coding DNA: TGCAGCGTATCCACAGGGTATTCGACCTACGAGCAGTACTTC.

The V and J genes are TRBV20-1 and TRBJ1-1; TRBD1 agrees at 7 bases. Germline values: CDR1 DFQATT, CDR2 SNEGSKA (reference sequence). The CDR3 sequence is 12 residues long. The CDR3 is CKTDRVRTEAFF. DNA of the CDR3: TGCAAGACTGACAGGGTTCGCACTGAAGCTTTCTTT.

The rearrangement uses TRBV2 and TRBJ2-5, with TRBD2 as a possible D gene (6 bases). CDR3 size: 15 residues. Germline V gene lookup returns CDR1 SNHLY and CDR2 FYNNEI. Trimming pared 3 bases from V and 7 bases from J, leaving 18 bases between. Here the CDR3 DNA reads TGTGCCAGCAGTGAGGGTCGGGACTTCATCGGGACCCAGTACTTC. Translation gives CASSEGRDFIGTQYF.

The chain recombines TRBV4-2 with TRBJ1-5, with no clear D. Germline CDR1 and CDR2: LGHNA and YNFKEQ. The length of the CDR3 is 14 residues. Trimming removed 1 base from V and 6 bases from J, with 10 bases in between. CDR3 amino acids: CASSQGVSRQPQHF. The DNA for the CDR3 is TGTGCCAGCAGCCAAGGTGTAAGCCGTCAGCCCCAGCATTTT.

In its sample, this clonotype was seen a few times. The chain has TRBV9 and TRBJ2-5, with 7 positions matching TRBD2. CDR1 SGDLS and CDR2 YYNGEE come from the germline V gene. CDR3 length: 13 residues. Trimming cost V 3 bases and J 4 bases; bases outside gene matches: 3. The CDR3, as DNA: TGTGCCAGCAGCGAGCGGGGACCAGAGACCCAGTACTTC. Translated: CASSERGPETQYF. The full variable domain, with the rest looked up from reference TRBV9 and TRBJ2-5, is DSGVTQTPKHLITATGQRVTLRCSPRSGDLSVYWYQQSLDQGLQFLIQYYNGEERAKGNILERFSAQQFPDLHSELNLSSLELGDSALYFCASSERGPETQYFGPGTRLLVL.

This clonotype was picked up a small number of times. The chain combines TRBV20-1 with TRBJ2-7; weak D call: TRBD2 (5 bases). This CDR3 is built from 12 residues. Germline assignment: CDR1 DFQATT and CDR2 SNEGSKA (reference sequence). Trimming shortened V by 6 bases and J by 7 bases, and 16 bases separated the two germline ends. The CDR3, as DNA: TGCAGTGCCCCCGGGCGGGTCGGTGAGCAGTACTTC. As protein: CSAPGRVGEQYF.

The chain employs TRBV7-2 and TRBJ2-5; D remains ambiguous. CDR3 size: 16 residues. V was cut by 0 bases and J by 4 bases, with 15 bases left in between. Looked up from germline, CDR1 is SGHTA and CDR2 is FQGNSA. DNA of the CDR3: TGTGCCAGCAGCTTAGCGCCTGGCAGAAACCCAGAGACCCAGTACTTC. It yields the protein CASSLAPGRNPETQYF. Supplemented by reference TRBV7-2 and TRBJ2-5, the full variable domain reads GAGVSQSPSNKVTEKGKDVELRCDPISGHTALYWYRQSLGQGLEFLIYFQGNSAPDKSGLPSDRFSAERTGGSVSTLTIQRTQQEDSAVYLCASSLAPGRNPETQYFGPGTRLLVL.

This rearrangement joins TRBV20-1 to TRBJ2-5; D unresolved. The germline gives CDR1 DFQATT, CDR2 SNEGSKA (reference sequence). The CDR3 runs 16 residues. The germline V and J ends were trimmed by 0 bases and 1 base, with 15 bases remaining between them. The CDR3 DNA reads TGCAGTGCTAGAGATTTCGGTGACCTCAGCCAAGAGACCCAGTACTTC. Residues: CSARDFGDLSQETQYF.

The chain joins TRBV20-1 to TRBJ2-1; no definite D call. CDR3 length equals 14 residues. CDR1 and CDR2 from the germline V gene are DFQATT and SNEGSKA (reference sequence). V was cut by 6 bases and J by 2 bases, with 14 bases left in between. The CDR3 sequence is CSARPKITYNEQFF. For the CDR3, the DNA is TGCAGTGCACGCCCGAAGATTACCTACAATGAGCAGTTCTTC.

The V and J genes are TRBV25-1 and TRBJ2-7, with TRBD1 as a possible D gene (6 bases). The length of the CDR3 is 17 residues. V lost 3 bases and J lost 6, with 24 bases in between. Germline CDR1 is MGHDK and CDR2 is SYGVNS. In DNA, the CDR3 is TGTGCCAGCAGTGATAAAAGGGGGACCAACCCTTCCCCCGAGCAGTACTTC. It codes for CASSDKRGTNPSPEQYF.

This clonotype has at least ten counts. This chain joins TRBV7-8 and TRBJ2-1, with a weak D call TRBD2 (5 bases). The V end lost 6 bases, the J end lost 9 bases, and 9 bases lay between the germline ends. CDR3 length equals 11 residues. Germline V gene sequence: CDR1 SGHVS, CDR2 FQNEAQ. The CDR3 bases are TGTGCCAGCAGATTCGCGGGTGAGCAGTTCTTC. This gives the protein CASRFAGEQFF.

This clonotype has only a few counts. The chain couples TRBV4-3 to TRBJ2-2, with D possibly TRBD1 on 6 matching bases. Trimming shortened V by 1 base and J by 6 bases, and 15 bases separated the two germline ends. CDR1 is LGHNA, CDR2 YSLEER, per germline. CDR3 length: 16 residues. The CDR3 nucleotides are TGCGCCAGCAGCCAAGGGGTGATGACAGGCGCCGGGGAGCTGTTTTTT. Amino acids: CASSQGVMTGAGELFF.

V usage is TRBV5-1 and J usage is TRBJ2-7; TRBD1 matches 12 bases. CDR3 length: 14 amino acids. Germline CDR1 is SGHRS and CDR2 is YFSETQ. The V segment lost 7 bases and the J segment 5 bases; nucleotides outside the gene matches: 7. For the CDR3, the DNA is TGCGCCAGCGTTGATGGGACAGGGGGCCACGAGCAGTACTTC. The encoded protein is CASVDGTGGHEQYF.

This chain links TRBV29-1 with TRBJ2-5; 7 nucleotides line up with TRBD2. Trimming removed 0 bases from V and 4 bases from J; junction bases left unmatched: 8. Germline-derived CDR1 and CDR2 are SQVTM and ANQGSEA. This CDR3 is 15 amino acids long. For the CDR3, the DNA is TGCAGCGTTGAAGACGGATCACTAGCGCGAGAGACCCAGTACTTC. This sequence encodes CSVEDGSLARETQYF. Variable domain in full (rest from reference TRBV29-1 and TRBJ2-5): SAVISQKPSRDICQRGTSLTIQCQVDSQVTMMFWYRQQPGQSLTLIATANQGSEATYESGFVIDKFPISRPNLTFSTLTVSNMSPEDSSIYLCSVEDGSLARETQYFGPGTRLLVL.